This paragraph reports one TCR beta chain. The sample originates from a study of blood T cell repertoires in COVID-19. As for the study in general: The study drew acute and convalescent COVID-19 samples from the United States, Italy and Spain. T cells, B-cell-depleted T cells, or PBMCs supplied cDNA or gDNA.

Authors' analysis steps: Estimation of nucleated cell counts relied on the amplification of reference gene primers. The data were produced by immunoSEQ multiplex PCR, yet TCRdb's version contains in-frame clones alone and is incomplete. V and J calls and clone size are those listed in that table; D and trimming were worked out from the DNA. The sample carries roughly 300,000 clones, roughly 80% recorded once. This receptor was identified in a woman aged 45-59 years who had recovered from COVID-19. Sequenced sample: peripheral blood.

The CDR3 reads CSVVDTWGAFF. The CDR3 coding sequence is TGCAGCGTCGTGGACACCTGGGGAGCTTTCTTT. V gene TRBV29-1 combines with J gene TRBJ1-1, with TRBD1 as a possible D gene (5 bases). Germline V gene sequence: CDR1 SQVTM, CDR2 ANQGSEA. The CDR3 is 11 residues long. V was pared by 6 bases and J by 10 bases, with 15 bases between.